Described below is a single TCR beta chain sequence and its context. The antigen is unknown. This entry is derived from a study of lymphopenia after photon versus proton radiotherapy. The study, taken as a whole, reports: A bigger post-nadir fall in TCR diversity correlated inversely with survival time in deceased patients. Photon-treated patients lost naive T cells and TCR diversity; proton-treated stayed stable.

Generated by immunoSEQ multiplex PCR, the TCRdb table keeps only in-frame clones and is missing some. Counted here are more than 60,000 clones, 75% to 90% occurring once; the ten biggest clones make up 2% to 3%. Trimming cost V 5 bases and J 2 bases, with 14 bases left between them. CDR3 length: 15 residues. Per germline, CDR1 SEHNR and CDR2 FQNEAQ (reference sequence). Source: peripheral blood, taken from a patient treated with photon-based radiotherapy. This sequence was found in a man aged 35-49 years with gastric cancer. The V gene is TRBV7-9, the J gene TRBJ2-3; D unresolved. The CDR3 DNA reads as TGTGCCAGCAGCCGCCCATCACTGAACACAGATACGCAGTATTTT. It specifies CASSRPSLNTDTQYF.